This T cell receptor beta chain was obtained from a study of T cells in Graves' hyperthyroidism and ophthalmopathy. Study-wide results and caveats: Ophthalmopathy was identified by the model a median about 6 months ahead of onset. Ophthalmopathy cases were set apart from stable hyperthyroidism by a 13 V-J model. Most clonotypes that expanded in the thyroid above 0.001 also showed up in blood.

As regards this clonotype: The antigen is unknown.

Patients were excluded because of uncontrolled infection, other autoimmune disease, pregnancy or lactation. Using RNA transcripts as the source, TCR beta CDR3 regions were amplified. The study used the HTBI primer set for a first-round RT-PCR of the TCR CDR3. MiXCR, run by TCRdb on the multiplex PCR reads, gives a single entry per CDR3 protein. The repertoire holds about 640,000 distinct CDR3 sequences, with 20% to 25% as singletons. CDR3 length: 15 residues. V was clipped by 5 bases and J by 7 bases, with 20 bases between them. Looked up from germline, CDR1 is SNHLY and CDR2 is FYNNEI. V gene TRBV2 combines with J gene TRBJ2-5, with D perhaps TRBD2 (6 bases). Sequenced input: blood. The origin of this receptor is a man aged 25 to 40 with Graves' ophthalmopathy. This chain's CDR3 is CASSLSTGLSGTQYF. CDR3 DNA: TGTGCCAGCAGTTTGTCAACCGGACTAAGTGGGACCCAGTACTTC.